This T cell receptor beta chain was profiled in a study of CD8+ T cells in alopecia areata. Study-level points and caveats: Normal skin's resident alphabeta T cells are sequenced alongside lesional scalp T cells. A single nonresponder leaves the baseline CD8+ expansion link to response uncertain.

As the sequencing template, cDNA was produced by extracting RNA and reverse transcribing it. Sequencing was performed with immunoSEQ multiplex PCR; in TCRdb, only in-frame clones are kept and a portion is missing. The sample lists 170,000 or so clones, around 60% occurring once. Germline V gene sequence: CDR1 SNHLY, CDR2 FYNNEI. The junction had 5 bases not matched to a gene; V was cut back by 2 bases and J by 3 bases. This CDR3 has 15 amino acids. Of note for this clone: What it binds is unknown.

Treatment described: oral pan-JAK inhibitor, 5-10 mg twice daily. Peripheral blood samples and lesional scalp punch biopsies were obtained from alopecia areata patients. The gene calls are TRBV2 and TRBJ1-2, with 8 bases that match TRBD1. Sequencing was performed on CD8+ T cells sorted from blood, taken at week 24, from a patient treated with tofacitinib. This TCR derives from a human donor with alopecia areata. CDR3 in amino acids: CASSETGQVYYGYTF. CDR3 bases: TGTGCCAGCAGTGAAACGGGACAGGTCTACTATGGCTACACCTTC.